This section outlines one TCR beta chain sequence together with its context. The sample comes from a study of T cells in Graves' hyperthyroidism and ophthalmopathy. Calling Graves' hyperthyroidism stable meant ophthalmopathy did not progress within 18 months. The CDR3 regions of TCR beta were amplified from RNA transcripts. An initial round of RT-PCR targeting the TCR CDR3 relied on the HTBI primer set. Each CDR3 protein is one row after TCRdb ran MiXCR on the multiplex PCR reads. This table holds 350,000 to 400,000 distinct CDR3 sequences, under 15% found once. Germline CDR1 is KGHSH and CDR2 is LQKENI. The CDR3 covers 15 residues. V shed 6 bases, J shed 1 base, and the junction held 8 bases outside the gene matches.

The chain recombines TRBV18 with TRBJ1-1; TRBD1 agrees at 7 bases. The clonotype originates from a woman younger than 45 with Graves' hyperthyroidism. Sample: blood. CDR3 residues: CASSRAGQKNTEAFF. CDR3 sequence (DNA): TGTGCCAGCTCCCGAGCGGGACAGAAGAACACTGAAGCTTTCTTT.